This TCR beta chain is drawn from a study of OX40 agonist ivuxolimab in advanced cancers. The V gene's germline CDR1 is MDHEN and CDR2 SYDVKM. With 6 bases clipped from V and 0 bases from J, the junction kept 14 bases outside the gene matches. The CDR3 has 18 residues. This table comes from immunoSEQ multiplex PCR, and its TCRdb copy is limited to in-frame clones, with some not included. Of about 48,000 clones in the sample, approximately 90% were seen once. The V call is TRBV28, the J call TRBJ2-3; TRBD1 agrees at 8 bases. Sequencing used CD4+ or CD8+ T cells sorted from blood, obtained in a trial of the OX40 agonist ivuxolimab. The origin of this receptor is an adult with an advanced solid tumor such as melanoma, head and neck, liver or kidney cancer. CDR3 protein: CASSSLFRTGRSTDTQYF. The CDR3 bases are TGTGCCAGCAGCTCCCTTTTCCGGACAGGGAGGAGCACAGATACGCAGTATTTT.